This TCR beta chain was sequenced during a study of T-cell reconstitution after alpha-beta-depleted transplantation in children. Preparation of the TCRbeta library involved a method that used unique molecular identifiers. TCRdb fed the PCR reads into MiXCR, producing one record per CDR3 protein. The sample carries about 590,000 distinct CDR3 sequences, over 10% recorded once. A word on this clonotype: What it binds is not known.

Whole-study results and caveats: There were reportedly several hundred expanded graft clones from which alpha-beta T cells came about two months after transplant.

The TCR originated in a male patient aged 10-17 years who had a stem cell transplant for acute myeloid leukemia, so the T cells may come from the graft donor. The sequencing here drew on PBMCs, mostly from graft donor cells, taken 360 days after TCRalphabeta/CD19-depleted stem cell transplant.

CDR3 sequence: CASSTYDRNTEAFF. The CDR3 coding sequence is TGTGCCAGTAGTACCTACGACAGGAACACTGAAGCTTTCTTT. J is TRBJ1-1 and V is TRBV19; possible D gene TRBD1, 5 bases. Germline V gene sequence: CDR1 LNHDA, CDR2 SQIVND (reference sequence). The CDR3 is 14 amino acids. V lost 4 bases, J lost 1 base, and 10 bases lay in between.